The 2 T cell receptor beta chains listed next were all sequenced from one sample in a study of blood T cell repertoires in COVID-19. Here immunoSEQ multiplex PCR was the method, and the copy in TCRdb shows in-frame clones only, minus some. The sample yields about 54,000 clones, roughly nine tenths seen once. Source material: peripheral blood. Receptors originate from a woman aged 40 to 55 with active COVID-19.

The chain has TRBV19 and TRBJ2-2; 8 bases line up with TRBD2. Trimming removed 6 bases from V and 2 bases from J; junction bases left unmatched: 8. Germline CDR1 is LNHDA and CDR2 is SQIVND (reference sequence). The CDR3 is made up of 16 amino acids. CDR3 residues: CASRSGLVINTGELFF. As DNA, the CDR3 is TGTGCCAGTAGATCGGGACTAGTAATAAACACCGGGGAGCTGTTTTTT.

The chain joins TRBV9 to TRBJ1-3; D is perhaps TRBD1 (6 bases). Trimming removed 0 bases at V and 2 bases at J, with 6 bases between. Germline assignment: CDR1 SGDLS and CDR2 YYNGEE. This CDR3 is built from 14 residues. The CDR3 here is CASSVDRAGNTIYF. CDR3 nucleotide sequence: TGTGCCAGCAGCGTAGACAGGGCTGGAAACACCATATATTTT.